This paragraph covers one T cell receptor beta chain sequence. There is no known antigen for this receptor. Base quality data are lacking; no much larger clone is found one base away. Taken from cysteine to phenylalanine, the CDR3 has 13 residues. The only DNA kept is the CDR3, 39 bases in frame from the first base. The V and J ends are trimmed by 0 bases and 4 bases, leaving 7 bases between them. CDR1 and CDR2 (SGDLS, YYNGEE) derive from the germline V gene. The data originate from a study of vaccination effects on CD4 cells after COVID-19 (dated by TCRdb to the early 2020s). Background on the whole study: Each participant received two doses of an mRNA SARS-CoV-2 vaccine, either BNT162b2 or mRNA-1273. Pre-vaccine samples from a couple of convalescent patients were drawn 16 days and one week before the first dose, 142 and 148 days after COVID-19 diagnosis. SARS-CoV-2 spike-specific CD4+ TCR repertoires were compared before and after mRNA vaccination in COVID-19 convalescent patients and in infection-naive vaccine recipients. The full study included 9 to 10 COVID-19 convalescent patients and several SARS-CoV-2-naive healthy vaccine recipients. Cultures from other donors in the study were sequenced with the Oncomine TCR Beta short-read assay on an Illumina iSeq 100. General study outcomes and caveats: In convalescent patients, the post-vaccine spike-reactive repertoire consisted mainly of new vaccine-induced clones, largely distinct from infection-induced clones. Limitations of the study were the small number of convalescent patients and the absence of early post-infection timepoints. Marked clonal contraction was observed in both infection-induced and vaccine-induced clones at late post-vaccination timepoints, consistent with waning T cell responses.

To identify antigen-specific CD4+ T cell clonotypes by their expansion, the ViraFEST assay first stimulated PBMC with viral peptide pools and then applied TCR sequencing. After less than eleven days of culture, CD4+ T cells were isolated with the EasySep CD4+ T cell isolation kit. Convalescent patients had PCR-confirmed SARS-CoV-2 infection between March and December 2020, before Alpha, Beta and Delta variants emerged in the United States. Some 2 million PBMC per well were cultured with about 10 ug/ml peptides in IMDM containing about 5% human AB serum, about 9.6 IU/ml IL-2 and gentamicin. On days 3 and 7, half of the culture medium was replaced with fresh IL-2-containing medium. Unless noted otherwise, every peptide stimulation condition was cultured in triplicate wells. Using Ficoll-Paque Plus gradient centrifugation, PBMC were separated from whole blood and then either used fresh or cryopreserved at -140C. Genomic DNA was extracted from cultured CD4+ T cells with the QIAamp micro DNA kit.

Library generation was performed with the immunoSEQ multiplex PCR assay. TCR beta CDR3 sequencing was performed on DNA from the cultured, isolated CD4+ T cells. On the authors' methods: Non-productive TCR sequences were removed, reads were trimmed to the CDR3 region, and CDR3s of at least 7 amino acids were retained. The MANAFEST web app was used to identify antigen-specific clonotypes by comparing expansion in peptide wells with expansion in reference cultures. Positive clones required FDR<0.05 expansion versus reference and all other wells, odds ratio above 5, and frequency above 0.1% in two replicate wells. A clonotype was called cross-reactive if it was significantly expanded both in SARS-CoV-2 spike wells and in at least one common cold coronavirus spike condition. CDR3 similarity was assessed by Levenshtein distance with the stringdist R package, and unrooted trees were built with ape in R 3.6.1. Not all clones reach the TCRdb copy of this immuneACCESS table, which keeps in-frame sequences only. Checked studies attribute under half of the gap to unresolved V genes and leave the rest unexplained. The DNA was the basis for D and trimming; V, J and clone size are from that table. In this sample the table shows about 37,000 clones, around 73% of which occur a single time. The ten biggest clones cover less than 40% of the sample.

This material consisted of CD4+ T cells from PBMCs cultured with a peptide pool, taken before COVID-19 vaccination. The V and J segments used are TRBV9 and TRBJ1-2; confidence is insufficient to name the D gene. This receptor was obtained from a human donor who had a prior SARS-CoV-2 infection. CDR3 protein: CASSVVNGYGYTF. The nucleotide sequence reads as follows: TGTGCCAGCAGCGTAGTGAATGGCTATGGCTACACCTTC.